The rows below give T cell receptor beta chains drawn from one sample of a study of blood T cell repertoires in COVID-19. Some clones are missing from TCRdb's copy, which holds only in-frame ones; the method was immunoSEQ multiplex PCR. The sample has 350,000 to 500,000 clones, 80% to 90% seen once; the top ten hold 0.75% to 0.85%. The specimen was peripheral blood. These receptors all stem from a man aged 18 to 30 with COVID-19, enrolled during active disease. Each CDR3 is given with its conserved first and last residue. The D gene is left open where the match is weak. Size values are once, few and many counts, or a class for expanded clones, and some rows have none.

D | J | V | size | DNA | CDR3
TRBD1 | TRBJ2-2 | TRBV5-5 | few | TGTGCCAGCAGCTACCCGGGACAGATCACCGGGGAGCTGTTTTTT | CASSYPGQITGELFF
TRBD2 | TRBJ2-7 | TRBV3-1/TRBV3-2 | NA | TGTGCCAGCAGCCACGCTAGCGGGCCAATGCCCTACGAGCAGTACTTC | CASSHASGPMPYEQYF
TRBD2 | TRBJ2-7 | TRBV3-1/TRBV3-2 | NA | TGTGCCAGCAGCTTCCGAGGACTAGCCGCCTACGAGCAGTACTTC | CASSFRGLAAYEQYF
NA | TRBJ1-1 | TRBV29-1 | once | TGCAGCGCTCGGACAGAAATGAACACTGAAGCTTTCTTT | CSARTEMNTEAFF
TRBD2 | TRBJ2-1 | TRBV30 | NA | TGTGCCTGGAGTCCCCGGACTAGCTCCCATGAGCAGTTCTTC | CAWSPRTSSHEQFF
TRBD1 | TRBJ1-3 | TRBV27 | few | TGTGCCAGCAGTTCGGGACAGACTGGAAACACCATATATTTT | CASSSGQTGNTIYF
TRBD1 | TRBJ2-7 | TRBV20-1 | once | TGCAGTGCTAGTGACAGGGGATCCTACGAGCAGTACTTC | CSASDRGSYEQYF
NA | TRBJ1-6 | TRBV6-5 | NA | TGTGCCAGCACCGCTCGGACCCGAGGGAACTCACCCCTCCACTTT | CASTARTRGNSPLHF
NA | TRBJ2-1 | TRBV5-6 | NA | TGTGCCAGCAGCTTGAGTGAGAATGAGCAGTTCTTC | CASSLSENEQFF
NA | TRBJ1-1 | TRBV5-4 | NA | TGTGCCAGCAGCTTGGGTCAGCCCGCGGCGAACACTGAAGCTTTCTTT | CASSLGQPAANTEAFF
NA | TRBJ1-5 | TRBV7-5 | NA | TGTGTCAGAAGCAACCCTAGCCACGGTGATCAGCCCCAGCATTTT | CVRSNPSHGDQPQHF
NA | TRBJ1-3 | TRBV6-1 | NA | TGTGCCAGCAGTAAAGGGAGGACTTACGAGGGAAACACCATATATTTT | CASSKGRTYEGNTIYF
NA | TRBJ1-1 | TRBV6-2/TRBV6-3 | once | TGTGCCAGCAGTTACTCGGGGGGGAACACTGAAGCTTTCTTT | CASSYSGGNTEAFF
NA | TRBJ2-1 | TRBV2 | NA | TGTGCCAGCACAGGGGCGCGTTACAATGAGCAGTTCTTC | CASTGARYNEQFF
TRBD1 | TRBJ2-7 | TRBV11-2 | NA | TGTGCCAGCAAGATGACCGGGACAGGCTACGAGCAGTACTTC | CASKMTGTGYEQYF
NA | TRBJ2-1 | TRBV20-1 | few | TGCAGTGCTAGTAAATGGTCTGCGGCGGGGATGTCCTACAATGAGCAGTTCTTC | CSASKWSAAGMSYNEQFF
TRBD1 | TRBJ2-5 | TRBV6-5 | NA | TGTGCCAGCTGGGGGACAGCTGTGGAGACCCAGTACTTC | CASWGTAVETQYF
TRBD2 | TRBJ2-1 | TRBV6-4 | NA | TGTGCCAGCATCTCTCACACCGGGACTAGCGGGAGGAGCTCCTACAATGAGCAGTTCTTC | CASISHTGTSGRSSYNEQFF
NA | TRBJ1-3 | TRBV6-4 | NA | TGTGCCAGCAGCCTTCCGTACTCCCCCAGAAACACCATATATTTT | CASSLPYSPRNTIYF
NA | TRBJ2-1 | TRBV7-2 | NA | TGTGCCAGCAGCTTAATGGCGGGGGCGAATTTGGGTGAGCAGTTCTTC | CASSLMAGANLGEQFF
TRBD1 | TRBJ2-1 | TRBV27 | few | TGTGCCAGCGCTCCCGGGACAGGGTCCTACAATGAGCAGTTCTTC | CASAPGTGSYNEQFF
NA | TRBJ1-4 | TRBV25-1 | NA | TGTGCCAGCAGCGGAGACCGCGTTAATGAAAAACTGTTTTTT | CASSGDRVNEKLFF
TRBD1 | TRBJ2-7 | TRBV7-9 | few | TGTGCCAGCAGCCCGCGACAGGGGGCCTACAGCTCCTACGAGCAGTACTTC | CASSPRQGAYSSYEQYF
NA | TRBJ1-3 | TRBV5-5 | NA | TGTGCCAGCAGCTCGTTAGGGGTCTTAGGAGGAAACACCATATATTTT | CASSSLGVLGGNTIYF
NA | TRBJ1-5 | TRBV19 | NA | TGTGCCAGTAGGTACAGGCGGAATAGCAATCAGCCCCAGCATTTT | CASRYRRNSNQPQHF
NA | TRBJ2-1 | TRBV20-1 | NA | TGCAGTGCTAGTAGCCGGGTGGCGGTCTCCTACAATGAGCAGTTCTTC | CSASSRVAVSYNEQFF
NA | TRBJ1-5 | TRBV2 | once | TGTGCCAGCAGTGATGTTGTATTTCAGCCCCAGCATTTT | CASSDVVFQPQHF
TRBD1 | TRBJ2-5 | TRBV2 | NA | TGTGCCAGCAGTGGGCCGGGACAGCTGAGGGGCCAGTACTTC | CASSGPGQLRGQYF
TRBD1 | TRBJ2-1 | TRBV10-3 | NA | TGTGCCATCAGAAAAACGGGACAGGGGATGTCTTCTGCCTACAATGAGCAGTTCTTC | CAIRKTGQGMSSAYNEQFF
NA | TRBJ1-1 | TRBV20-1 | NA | TGCAGTGCCACACAGAACACTGAAGCTTTCTTT | CSATQNTEAFF
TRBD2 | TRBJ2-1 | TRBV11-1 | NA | TGTGCCAGCAGCCCCACTCTTGCACTAGCGGAATCGCAGTTCTTC | CASSPTLALAESQFF
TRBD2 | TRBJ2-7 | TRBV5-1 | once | TGCGCCAGCAGCTTAGGGAGGGTTGAGCACTACGAGCAGTACTTC | CASSLGRVEHYEQYF
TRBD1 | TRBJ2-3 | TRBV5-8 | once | TGTGCCAGCAGCGACGGACAGGCCGGGGATACGCAGTATTTT | CASSDGQAGDTQYF
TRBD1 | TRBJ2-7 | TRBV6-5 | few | TGTGCCAGCAGGCGGACAGGGGGTCACGAGCAGTACTTC | CASRRTGGHEQYF
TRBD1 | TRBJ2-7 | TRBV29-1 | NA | TGCAGCGCTGGGGGACAGGGACTCTACGAGCAGTACTTC | CSAGGQGLYEQYF